In this sample, the clone carrying this T cell receptor (beta chain) turned up a few times. The sample is drawn from a study of blood T cell repertoires in COVID-19. Background on the study: Researchers got acute and convalescent COVID-19 samples from the United States, Italy and Spain. T cells, B-cell-depleted T cells, or PBMCs provided the cDNA or gDNA that served as material.

Source study methods: Estimation of nucleated cell counts relied on the amplification of reference gene primers. The table came from immunoSEQ multiplex PCR; TCRdb's copy has only in-frame clones and leaves some out. V, J and clone size were drawn from that table, and D and trimming were deduced from the DNA. The sample has about 28,000 clones, around nine tenths seen once; the top ten hold 5% to 6.5%. The CDR3 contains 18 residues. The ends lost 5 bases at V and 5 bases at J; junction bases unmatched: 15. CDR1 is MNHEY and CDR2 is SMNVEV in the germline V gene (reference sequence). The sample comprised peripheral blood. This receptor was obtained from a human donor in a cohort sampled during active COVID-19. This chain connects TRBV27 to TRBJ2-5, with 12 bases lining up with TRBD2. In DNA form, the CDR3 reads TGTGCCAGCAGTCCCCGGGCTAGCGGGGGGGCTGTGAAGGAGACCCAGTACTTC. It is translated as CASSPRASGGAVKETQYF.